This TCR beta chain was identified in a study of blood T cell repertoires in COVID-19. At the level of the study: Two negative PCRs, clearance, or symptom resolution characterized the recovered Cohort 3 donors. Samples representing acute and convalescent COVID-19 were sourced from the United States, Italy and Spain.

Libraries were prepared by immunoSEQ multiplex PCR; TCRdb keeps only in-frame clonotypes and omits some of them. The table lists some 220,000 clones, around 85% of them singletons, with roughly 3.2% in the top ten. The trim removed 5 bases at V and 7 bases at J, leaving 14 bases unmatched. In germline, CDR1 is MNHEY, CDR2 SMNVEV (reference sequence). This CDR3 spans 17 amino acids. Everyone who took part was 18 to 89 years old, and they came from 24 US areas. Cohorts were assigned according to the clinical history that participants reported. Material for sequencing was PBMCs or T cells enriched from blood (not recorded which). V is TRBV27 and J is TRBJ2-1; TRBD2 matches at 10 bases. This clonotype was sampled from a woman aged 45-60 years in a cohort exposed to, infected with or recovered from COVID-19 (not recorded which). The CDR3 DNA is TGTGCCAGCAGTCTAATGTCCGGGACTAGCGCATGGAATGAGCAGTTCTTC. As protein: CASSLMSGTSAWNEQFF.